This TCR beta chain was sequenced during a study of T cell clones after liver transplantation. Study-level information: TCRbeta sequencing after a pre-transplant mixed lymphocyte reaction identified graft-donor-reactive clones, later tracked in post-transplant blood. Blood was drawn pre-transplant, before withdrawal, and after full or failed withdrawal.

V was shortened by 4 bases and J by 6 bases, with 16 bases between the two germline ends. The CDR3 runs 15 residues. Germline-derived CDR1 and CDR2 are LNHNV and YYDKDF (reference sequence). Here immunoSEQ multiplex PCR was the method, and the copy in TCRdb shows in-frame clones only, minus some. The sample consists of around 18,000 clones, 80% to 90% of them appearing once. This TCR was recovered from a human patient who received a liver transplant. Some T cells may be the graft donor's. The rearrangement links TRBV15 to TRBJ2-1; a possible D gene is TRBD1 (6 bases). Sequences were derived from CD8+ T cells from blood, sampled around 42 months after liver transplant. The CDR3 spells CATSTSPDSPNEQFF. CDR3 in DNA: TGTGCCACCAGCACGAGCCCGGACAGCCCCAATGAGCAGTTCTTC.